Listed below are T cell receptor beta chains from one sample, sequenced in a study of blood T cell repertoires in COVID-19. The assay was immunoSEQ multiplex PCR, and TCRdb's table has in-frame clones only and misses some. The table lists about 240,000 clones, around four fifths of them singletons, with under 15% in the top ten. The sample was peripheral blood. The receptor source for this set is a woman aged 55-70 years with active or convalescent COVID-19. Each CDR3 is given with its conserved first and last residue. D genes are given only for firm matches. Size is stated for part of the rows, as once, few or many counts, or as a class when the clone is expanded.

J gene: TRBJ1-1; D gene: .; CDR3 length: 14; clone size: .; V gene: TRBV29-1; CDR3 protein: CSVEGRPLNTEAFF; CDR3 DNA: TGCAGCGTTGAAGGGCGGCCCTTGAACACTGAAGCTTTCTTT
J gene: TRBJ1-6; D gene: .; CDR3 length: 13; clone size: .; V gene: TRBV15; CDR3 protein: CATAATHNSPLHF; CDR3 DNA: TGTGCCACCGCGGCAACCCATAATTCACCCCTCCACTTT
J gene: TRBJ1-1; D gene: .; CDR3 length: 14; clone size: .; V gene: TRBV6-5; CDR3 protein: CASTGGRGRAEAFF; CDR3 DNA: TGTGCCAGCACCGGGGGGCGGGGAAGGGCTGAAGCTTTCTTT
J gene: TRBJ1-3; D gene: .; CDR3 length: 15; clone size: .; V gene: TRBV28; CDR3 protein: CASTGQLSSGNTIYF; CDR3 DNA: TGTGCCAGCACAGGACAGTTGAGCTCTGGAAACACCATATATTTT
J gene: TRBJ2-3; D gene: TRBD1; CDR3 length: 15; clone size: .; V gene: TRBV2; CDR3 protein: CASSRDRGRQDTQYF; CDR3 DNA: TGTGCCAGCAGCCGGGACAGGGGCCGCCAAGATACGCAGTATTTT
J gene: TRBJ1-2; D gene: TRBD1; CDR3 length: 17; clone size: .; V gene: TRBV30; CDR3 protein: CAWRRWRGTAPFEGYTF; CDR3 DNA: TGTGCCTGGAGAAGGTGGAGGGGGACAGCCCCCTTTGAGGGCTACACCTTC
J gene: TRBJ2-2; D gene: TRBD1; CDR3 length: 16; clone size: .; V gene: TRBV7-3; CDR3 protein: CASSPQTGTGAGELFF; CDR3 DNA: TGTGCCAGCAGCCCACAAACGGGGACAGGGGCCGGGGAGCTGTTTTTT
J gene: TRBJ1-1; D gene: .; CDR3 length: 16; clone size: .; V gene: TRBV19; CDR3 protein: CASSQGPPRGNTEAFF; CDR3 DNA: TGTGCCAGTAGCCAGGGGCCTCCAAGGGGGAACACTGAAGCTTTCTTT
J gene: TRBJ2-5; D gene: .; CDR3 length: 16; clone size: .; V gene: TRBV27; CDR3 protein: CASSLSMAGRRETQYF; CDR3 DNA: TGTGCCAGCAGTTTATCGATGGCAGGGAGGAGGGAGACCCAGTACTTC
J gene: TRBJ1-4; D gene: .; CDR3 length: 14; clone size: .; V gene: TRBV19; CDR3 protein: CASSSRDSNEKLFF; CDR3 DNA: TGTGCCAGTAGCTCCCGGGACTCTAATGAAAAACTGTTTTTT
J gene: TRBJ2-5; D gene: TRBD2; CDR3 length: 14; clone size: .; V gene: TRBV5-1; CDR3 protein: CASSLAGGPETQYF; CDR3 DNA: TGCGCCAGCAGCCTAGCGGGGGGGCCAGAGACCCAGTACTTC
J gene: TRBJ2-1; D gene: .; CDR3 length: 13; clone size: .; V gene: TRBV2; CDR3 protein: CASKAEDYNEQFF; CDR3 DNA: TGTGCCAGCAAAGCGGAGGATTACAATGAGCAGTTCTTC
J gene: TRBJ1-1; D gene: TRBD1; CDR3 length: 15; clone size: few; V gene: TRBV3-1/TRBV3-2; CDR3 protein: CASSQGTGGLSIAFF; CDR3 DNA: TGTGCCAGCAGCCAAGGAACAGGGGGCCTAAGCATAGCTTTCTTT
J gene: TRBJ1-1; D gene: .; CDR3 length: 13; clone size: .; V gene: TRBV11-3; CDR3 protein: CASSLSGAAEAFF; CDR3 DNA: TGTGCCAGCAGCTTATCAGGGGCGGCTGAAGCTTTCTTT
J gene: TRBJ1-1; D gene: .; CDR3 length: 13; clone size: .; V gene: TRBV14; CDR3 protein: CASSQDFGGIAFF; CDR3 DNA: TGTGCCAGCAGCCAAGATTTCGGAGGGATAGCTTTCTTT
J gene: TRBJ1-2; D gene: TRBD1; CDR3 length: 15; clone size: .; V gene: TRBV3-1/TRBV3-2; CDR3 protein: CASSPLAGQTYGYTF; CDR3 DNA: TGTGCCAGCAGCCCCCTGGCGGGACAGACCTATGGCTACACCTTC
J gene: TRBJ1-4; D gene: .; CDR3 length: 13; clone size: .; V gene: TRBV6-1; CDR3 protein: CASSENQLEKLFF; CDR3 DNA: TGTGCCAGCAGTGAAAACCAACTTGAAAAACTGTTTTTT
J gene: TRBJ1-2; D gene: .; CDR3 length: 13; clone size: .; V gene: TRBV28; CDR3 protein: CASSVGGGDGYTF; CDR3 DNA: TGTGCCAGCAGTGTTGGAGGGGGGGATGGCTACACCTTC
J gene: TRBJ2-3; D gene: TRBD2; CDR3 length: 17; clone size: .; V gene: TRBV9; CDR3 protein: CASSVSWGLAVTDTQYF; CDR3 DNA: TGTGCCAGCAGCGTCTCATGGGGACTAGCCGTGACAGATACGCAGTATTTT
J gene: TRBJ2-6; D gene: .; CDR3 length: 15; clone size: .; V gene: TRBV5-1; CDR3 protein: CASSSATGGANVLTF; CDR3 DNA: TGCGCCAGCAGCTCGGCGACGGGTGGGGCCAACGTCCTGACTTTC